This record looks at one T cell receptor (beta chain) sequence and its context. This clone was recorded only once. The antigen it binds to is not known. No per-base quality is available; no much larger clone lies one base away. This same CDR3 is encoded by further DNA sequences in the sample. What this sample's time point label stands for: cells obtained before transplantation from donor or recipient. CD3+CD4+ and CD3+CD8+ populations were FACS-sorted from unstimulated pre-transplant donor and recipient cells taken from spleen or lymph nodes. Library generation was performed with the immunoSEQ multiplex PCR assay. For most patients, genomic DNA was isolated with the Qiagen DNeasy Blood and Tissue Kit and shipped frozen to Adaptive Biotechnologies for TCR sequencing. High-throughput TCR-beta CDR3 sequencing of genomic DNA from most patients was performed by Adaptive Biotechnologies. The study's own analysis went as follows. Adaptive's ImmunoSEQ software was the source of the TCR sequencing data for about 20 patients, while three other patients were processed with MiXCR and VDJtools. To correct CD4 versus CD8 sorting errors, any sequence found in both subsets at a frequency ratio below 5:1 was removed. CDR3 nucleotide sequences shared by donor and recipient were removed because the origin of these sequences could not be assigned. Alloreactive clones required at least 2-fold expansion over unstimulated cells and minimum CFSE-low frequency of 0.002% (template counts) or 0.001% (read counts). Mappable clones were those detected in sequenced pre-transplant spleen, lymph node, or MLR CFSE-low populations of the donor or recipient. The cumulative frequency of alloreactive clones was calculated as a percentage of all sequences, weighted by copy number. TCRdb provides this immuneACCESS table in a form limited to in-frame rearrangements. Some clones are lacking; in checked studies, under half of them reflect an unresolved V gene, and why the rest are absent is not known. The D gene and trimming were derived from the DNA, and the V and J assignments and clone size from that table. The sample data list 80,000 to 90,000 clones, and approximately 92% of these were observed just once. The ten most abundant clones make up less than 0.4% of the sample.

This sample was included in a study of graft-versus-host responses after intestinal transplantation (dated by TCRdb to 2020 to 2022). Regarding the research as a whole: Multivisceral, liver-intestinal, or isolated intestinal transplants were received by the recipients. All recipients received anti-thymocyte globulin induction followed by maintenance tacrolimus and steroids for about three years. Graft-versus-host and host-versus-graft alloreactive T cell clones were tracked in the graft, circulation and bone marrow after intestinal transplantation using bulk TCR-beta CDR3 sequencing. Alloreactive clones were identified by sequencing pre-transplant mixed lymphocyte reaction products and comparing these products with unstimulated pre-transplant donor and recipient T cells. Of the 20 to 25 intestinal transplant recipients enrolled in the cohort, one of whom was a retransplant, a few patients without pretransplant specimens were excluded. Donor T cell macrochimerism was defined as a peak of at least 4% donor T cells among recipient peripheral blood mononuclear cells. Rather than being sequenced by the commercial service, samples from a few later patients were sequenced in-house on an Illumina MiSeq and processed with MiXCR.

Here is what the overall study found, with its caveats: In the allografts of patients with donor T cell macrochimerism, GvH to HvG T cell clonal ratios were high. The conclusions were limited by the relatively low number and heterogeneity of the intestinal transplant patients. Early after transplant, declines in HvG clones were associated with peak levels of circulating GvH clones. GvH clones were detected in recipient bone marrow, and some appeared earlier in ileal mucosa or blood, consistent with an intestinal mucosal origin.

There are 14 amino acids in the CDR3, from cysteine to phenylalanine inclusive. Solely the CDR3 DNA is kept, with 42 bases framed from the first base. The germline ends are 13 bases apart after V is trimmed by 2 bases and J by 6 bases. CDR1 and CDR2, looked up from the germline V gene, are SGDLS and YYNGEE. The receptor comes from a human donor who received an intestinal transplant. This receptor chain uses TRBV9 and TRBJ2-3; TRBD2 is possibly the D segment (7 matching bases). The sample was unstimulated CD4+ T cells sorted from spleen or lymph node cells, taken before intestinal transplant. CDR3 protein: CASSVGRGGDTQYF. In nucleotides, the sequence is TGTGCCAGCAGCGTTGGGAGGGGGGGCGATACGCAGTATTTT.